One and the same sample provided the 20 T cell receptor beta chains below, sequenced in a study of blood T cell repertoires in COVID-19. TCRdb keeps only in-frame clones here, not all; method: immunoSEQ multiplex PCR. The data show fewer than 350,000 clones, 90% seen once. The specimen sequenced was PBMCs or T cells enriched from blood (not recorded which). The receptors stem from a woman aged 18-35 years with acute COVID-19.

This clone was seen a single time. The sample contains more than one DNA sequence encoding this CDR3. The chain recombines TRBV6-5 with TRBJ1-5, with a tentative D call TRBD1 (5 bases). The CDR3 runs 12 residues. V lost 8 bases, J lost 2 bases, and 7 bases lay in between. CDR1 and CDR2 (germline): MNHEY, SVGAGI. The CDR3 DNA sequence: TGTGCCAGCGGGGCAGGCAATCAGCCCCAGCATTTT. Translation gives CASGAGNQPQHF.

The V call is TRBV11-2, the J call TRBJ2-7; D is perhaps TRBD1 (5 bases). Germline CDR1 and CDR2: SGHAT and FQNNGV. The CDR3 consists of 15 residues. The germline V and J ends were trimmed by 3 bases and 3 bases, with 15 bases remaining between them. CDR3 in amino acids: CASSLQGKKVYEQYF. The CDR3, as DNA: TGTGCCAGCAGCTTGCAGGGTAAAAAAGTCTACGAGCAGTACTTC. Full variable domain (outside the CDR3, taken from reference TRBV11-2 and TRBJ2-7): EAGVAQSPRYKIIEKRQSVAFWCNPISGHATLYWYQQILGQGPKLLIQFQNNGVVDDSQLPKDRFSAERLKGVDSTLKIQPAKLEDSAVYLCASSLQGKKVYEQYFGPGTRLTVT.

This chain connects TRBV11-2 to TRBJ1-4; D is unclear. Per germline, CDR1 SGHAT and CDR2 FQNNGV. V lost 1 base and J lost 5, with 11 bases in between. The CDR3 runs 15 residues. CDR3 DNA: TGTGCCAGCAGCTTAGTGCCGGTTTCGAATGAAAAACTGTTTTTT. It encodes CASSLVPVSNEKLFF.

The chain combines TRBV30 with TRBJ2-4; 8 bases align to TRBD2. Germline loops: CDR1 GTSNPN, CDR2 SVGIG (reference sequence). The CDR3 sequence is 13 residues long. J gave up 6 bases and V 5 bases, and 6 bases lay outside the gene matches. CDR3 sequence: CAWEGLAGNIQYF. The CDR3 DNA sequence: TGTGCCTGGGAGGGCCTAGCGGGAAACATTCAGTACTTC.

The J gene is TRBJ2-2, the V gene TRBV7-8; 8 bases line up with TRBD2. Germline values: CDR1 SGHVS, CDR2 FQNEAQ. V dropped 1 base and J dropped 7; count of bases not matched to a gene: 5. CDR3 length: 15 amino acids. In DNA, the CDR3 is TGTGCCAGCAGCTTAGTCGGGAGGGCCGACGGGGAGCTGTTTTTT. Amino acids: CASSLVGRADGELFF. Full variable domain (remainder filled in from reference TRBV7-8 and TRBJ2-2): GAGVSQSPRYKVAKRGQDVALRCDPISGHVSLFWYQQALGQGPEFLTYFQNEAQLDKSGLPSDRFFAERPEGSVSTLKIQRTQQEDSAVYLCASSLVGRADGELFFGEGSRLTVL.

The chain uses TRBV4-3 and TRBJ1-6; D unclear. Germline CDR1 reads LGHNA; CDR2 reads YSLEER. The CDR3 is made up of 17 amino acids. The V and J ends lost 3 bases and 0 bases respectively, with 12 bases between them. CDR3 in amino acids: CASSQSTVSSYNSPLHF. The CDR3 bases are TGCGCCAGCAGCCAGTCTACAGTTAGCTCCTATAATTCACCCCTCCACTTT.

The rearrangement links TRBV9 to TRBJ1-5; 9 bases match TRBD1. The germline gives CDR1 SGDLS, CDR2 YYNGEE. The CDR3 loop spans 14 amino acids. The J segment lost 6 bases and the V segment lost 3 bases, leaving 4 bases of the junction unmatched. The CDR3 protein is CASSAGQGPQPQHF. CDR3 bases: TGTGCCAGCAGCGCCGGACAGGGGCCTCAGCCCCAGCATTTT.

The CDR3 nucleotides are TGTGCCAGCAAAGCAGCGGGAGGGAATTCGCGAGCGAGAGAGACCCAGTACTTC. Translating gives CASKAAGGNSRARETQYF. The V gene is TRBV3-1 (or the pseudogene TRBV3-2), the J gene TRBJ2-5; TRBD2 agrees at 10 bases. This CDR3 is built from 18 residues. The V gene end was trimmed by 7 bases and the J gene end by 4 bases; junction bases not matched to a gene: 18. Germline V gives CDR1 LGHDT, CDR2 YNNKEL (reference sequence).

The chain carries TRBV28 and TRBJ1-5, with TRBD1 matching over 7 bases. CDR3 size: 16 residues. The ends lost 6 bases at V and 0 bases at J; junction bases unmatched: 8. The germline V gene encodes CDR1 MDHEN and CDR2 SYDVKM. The CDR3 region is CASSPGTVYSNQPQHF. The CDR3 DNA is TGTGCCAGCAGCCCCGGGACAGTCTATAGCAATCAGCCCCAGCATTTT.

The chain recombines TRBV4-1 with TRBJ2-7, with 7 bases identical to TRBD2. This CDR3 comprises 18 residues. The V gene end was trimmed by 4 bases and the J gene end by 0 bases; junction bases not matched to a gene: 15. CDR1 is MGHRA, CDR2 YSYEKL, per germline. The CDR3 here is CASSLRSLAGPSSYEQYF. DNA for the CDR3: TGCGCCAGCAGCCTTAGAAGCTTAGCGGGCCCCAGCTCCTACGAGCAGTACTTC.

This chain uses TRBV10-2 with TRBJ2-5; 9 bases are shared with TRBD1. Trimming at V came to 5 bases and at J to 5 bases, leaving 6 bases not matched to a gene. Germline-derived CDR1 and CDR2 are WSHSY and SAAADI. The CDR3 extends over 14 amino acids. In DNA, the CDR3 is TGCGCCAGCAGTAAACAGGGGGCTTGGGAGACCCAGTACTTC. Translated, it gives CASSKQGAWETQYF.

The J gene is TRBJ2-7, the V gene TRBV5-1; 8 nucleotides line up with TRBD1. CDR3 size: 15 residues. V was clipped by 3 bases and J by 4 bases; unmatched bases: 9. In germline, CDR1 is SGHRS, CDR2 YFSETQ. CDR3 DNA: TGCGCCAGCAGCTCGACTCGACAGGGGAGTTACGAGCAGTACTTC. Its protein product is CASSSTRQGSYEQYF.

This clone was seen a few times. V is TRBV29-1 and J is TRBJ2-1; D is unclear. The CDR3 sequence is 16 residues long. V was clipped by 4 bases and J by 0 bases, with 16 bases between them. Per germline, CDR1 SQVTM and CDR2 ANQGSEA. The CDR3 here is CSVVPRSRSSYNEQFF. CDR3 nucleotide sequence: TGCAGCGTTGTCCCCCGGTCAAGGAGCTCCTACAATGAGCAGTTCTTC.

This sequence joins TRBV30 and TRBJ2-1; TRBD2 aligns across 11 bases. The germline CDR1 and CDR2 sequences are GTSNPN and SVGIG (reference sequence). V lost 1 base, J lost 6 bases, and 5 bases stayed unmatched. This CDR3 region has 15 residues. CDR3 amino acids: CAWSGGGTSGNEQFF. The CDR3 DNA is TGTGCCTGGAGTGGAGGAGGGACTAGCGGCAATGAGCAGTTCTTC.

The chain links TRBV7-9 to TRBJ1-3; D gene uncertain. Germline CDR1 is SEHNR and CDR2 is FQNEAQ (reference sequence). The length of the CDR3 is 14 residues. The V gene lost 6 bases and the J gene lost 2 bases, with 11 bases spanning the gap. The CDR3 nucleotides read TGTGCCAGCAGGCGTAACGGGGCTGGAAACACCATATATTTT. This sequence encodes CASRRNGAGNTIYF.

The chain is built from TRBV25-1 and TRBJ2-3, with D perhaps TRBD1 (6 bases). V lost 2 bases and J 3 bases, leaving 21 bases between the germline ends. This CDR3 is 18 amino acids long. The germline CDR1 and CDR2 sequences are MGHDK and SYGVNS. Written as DNA, the CDR3 is TGTGCCAGCAGTGAAGTCAGGGGATATCGGCGTGAAACAGATACGCAGTATTTT. Translated: CASSEVRGYRRETDTQYF.

The rearrangement links TRBV6-1 to TRBJ1-2, with D maybe TRBD1 (5 bases). V lost 1 base to trimming and J lost 7 bases, with 16 bases between them. Germline CDR1 and CDR2: MNHNS and SASEGT. This CDR3 is built from 15 residues. Written as DNA, the CDR3 is TGTGCCAGCAGTGAAGACTTTGGGACTATGGGTGGCTACACCTTC. Amino acid sequence: CASSEDFGTMGGYTF.

The chain employs TRBV12-3 or TRBV12-4 and TRBJ1-2; 10 bases are shared with TRBD1. V lost 5 bases and J lost 13; bases outside the gene matches: 7. The CDR3 is 12 residues long. CDR3 nucleotides: TGTGCCAGCAGTCCGACAGGGGGCGCTTGCACCTTC. This translates into CASSPTGGACTF.

This clone has just one count. The genes are TRBV4-3 and TRBJ1-4; TRBD1 aligns across 8 bases. Germline loops: CDR1 LGHNA, CDR2 YSLEER. The CDR3 totals 16 residues. The V gene end was trimmed by 2 bases and the J gene end by 4 bases; junction bases not matched to a gene: 6. In DNA, the CDR3 is TGCGCCAGCAGCCAATACGTGACAGGGGTTAATGAAAAACTGTTTTTT. It specifies CASSQYVTGVNEKLFF.

V usage is TRBV10-3 and J usage is TRBJ1-1; 7 bases align to TRBD1. V shed 0 bases and J 0 bases; nucleotides not matched to a gene: 1. The CDR3 is 15 amino acids. The V gene's germline CDR1 is ENHRY and CDR2 SYGVKD. CDR3 sequence reads: CAISESTGMNTEAFF. The CDR3 region has the DNA TGTGCCATCAGTGAGTCGACAGGGATGAACACTGAAGCTTTCTTT.